These 28 T cell receptor beta chains were sequenced from one sample in a study of blood T cell repertoires in COVID-19 (TCRdb year 2020). The library was prepared using the immunoSEQ multiplex PCR assay. This immuneACCESS table, as held by TCRdb, lists in-frame sequences with V and J called but not all clones. Of the missing ones, under half trace to an unresolved V gene in checked studies; the others have no known cause. The sample includes fewer than 100,000 clones, with approximately 80% observed a single time. The ten largest clones add up to approximately 10% of the sample. The sample comprised peripheral blood. Receptors were obtained from a man aged 45-65 years with acute or convalescent COVID-19.

The chain joins TRBV5-1 to TRBJ1-6, with 10 positions matching TRBD1. The CDR3 contains 15 residues. The germline V gene has CDR1 SGHRS and CDR2 YFSETQ. V lost 4 bases and J lost 10; bases outside the gene matches: 8. The DNA for the CDR3 is TGCGCCAGCAGCATACCGGGACAGGGGTACTCACCCCTCCACTTT. Translating it yields CASSIPGQGYSPLHF.

This chain connects TRBV4-1 to TRBJ2-7; TRBD2 matches 11 bases. V was clipped by 3 bases and J by 4 bases; unmatched bases: 5. In germline, CDR1 is MGHRA, CDR2 YSYEKL. This CDR3 has 15 residues. DNA of the CDR3: TGCGCCAGCAGCCAGATCACTAGCGGGAGTTACGAGCAGTACTTC. This sequence encodes CASSQITSGSYEQYF.

DNA of the CDR3: TGTGCCAGCAGCCAAACAGGGGGGGAGTACAATGAGCAGTTCTTC. Protein product: CASSQTGGEYNEQFF. The rearrangement joins TRBV3-1 (or the pseudogene TRBV3-2) to TRBJ2-1; a possible D gene is TRBD1 (8 bases). The CDR3 length is 15 residues. Germline CDR1 LGHDT, CDR2 YNNKEL (reference sequence). V lost 2 bases to trimming and J lost 4 bases, with 12 bases between them.

Worth noting for this clone: The junction departs from the called germline gene at one end, perhaps through a read error. The V call is TRBV23-1, the J call TRBJ1-4, with D perhaps TRBD1 (6 bases). TRBV23-1 is recorded as an ORF, its role being uncertain. CDR3 size: 13 residues. The DNA for the CDR3 is TGCGCCGGCAGGACAGCCCCAAATGAAAAACTGTTTTTT. Translation gives CAGRTAPNEKLFF.

This clone was seen only a few times. The chain combines TRBV6-2 or TRBV6-3 with TRBJ2-7; D is possibly TRBD1 (6 bases). The CDR3 runs 13 residues. Per germline, CDR1 MNHEY and CDR2 SVGEGT. V dropped 5 bases and J dropped 6 bases, with 14 bases sitting between them. In DNA, the CDR3 is TGTGCCAGCAGTCAACAGACAGGCACCGAGCAGTACTTC. The encoded protein is CASSQQTGTEQYF.

This clone showed up just once. The rearrangement uses TRBV5-1 and TRBJ1-4; D remains ambiguous. Looked up from germline, CDR1 is SGHRS and CDR2 is YFSETQ. The CDR3 is 15 residues long. Trimming pared 2 bases from V and 3 bases from J, leaving 11 bases between. The CDR3 here is CASSFQRASNEKLFF. The DNA for the CDR3 is TGCGCCAGCAGCTTTCAGAGGGCGTCTAATGAAAAACTGTTTTTT.

The V gene is TRBV5-6, the J gene TRBJ1-6; D possibly corresponds to TRBD1 (6 bases). Trimming left V 3 bases short and J 10 bases short, with 11 bases between. The CDR3 sequence is 13 residues long. Germline V gene lookup returns CDR1 SGHDT and CDR2 YYEEEE. CDR3 bases: TGTGCCAGCAGCTACTACAGGGTATCACCCCTCCACTTT. Protein sequence: CASSYYRVSPLHF.

V usage is TRBV15 and J usage is TRBJ1-2; 11 bases map to TRBD1. Germline CDR1 is LNHNV and CDR2 is YYDKDF (reference sequence). The V gene end was trimmed by 3 bases and the J gene end by 4 bases; junction bases not matched to a gene: 4. This CDR3 region has 15 residues. The CDR3 is CATSRGGQGAYGYTF. The CDR3 bases are TGTGCCACCAGCAGGGGAGGACAGGGGGCCTATGGCTACACCTTC.

The gene calls are TRBV7-9 and TRBJ2-5, with TRBD2 as a possible D gene (6 bases). CDR3 length: 15 residues. Germline values: CDR1 SEHNR, CDR2 FQNEAQ (reference sequence). V shed 2 bases and J shed 5 bases, with 15 bases lying between them. The DNA of the CDR3 is TGTGCCAGCAGCTTATGGGGGGTTGCGTTGGAGACCCAGTACTTC. It specifies CASSLWGVALETQYF.

This rearrangement joins TRBV18 to TRBJ2-7; D is unclear. There are 15 residues in the CDR3. In germline, CDR1 is KGHSH, CDR2 LQKENI. The V end lost 0 bases, the J end lost 2 bases, and 11 bases lay between the germline ends. CDR3 region: CASSPPIAVAYEQYF. The CDR3 coding sequence is TGTGCCAGCTCACCACCGATCGCAGTTGCCTACGAGCAGTACTTC.

The chain recombines TRBV3-1 (or the pseudogene TRBV3-2) with TRBJ2-1; possibly TRBD2 for D (5 bases). Germline V gene sequence: CDR1 LGHDT, CDR2 YNNKEL (reference sequence). CDR3 size: 14 residues. Trimming removed 1 base at V and 6 bases at J, with 10 bases between. The CDR3 coding sequence is TGTGCCAGCAGCCAAGGGACTTTGGGCAATGAGCAGTTCTTC. It is translated as CASSQGTLGNEQFF.

CDR3 region: CAISESEQGSNQPQHF. The CDR3 DNA follows: TGTGCCATCAGTGAGTCCGAACAGGGGAGCAATCAGCCCCAGCATTTT. V and J are TRBV10-3 and TRBJ1-5; 7 bases fit TRBD1. CDR3 length equals 16 residues. In germline, CDR1 is ENHRY, CDR2 SYGVKD. V was pared by 0 bases and J by 1 base, with 3 bases of the junction left unmatched.

The chain recombines TRBV4-3 with TRBJ2-6, with TRBD1 as a possible D gene (6 bases). The CDR3 runs 17 residues. Germline CDR1 is LGHNA and CDR2 is YSLEER. The ends were cut back, 2 bases at V and 1 base at J, with 12 bases in the middle. CDR3 nucleotides: TGCGCCAGCAGCCAATATATGACAGGTTCTGGGGCCAACGTCCTGACTTTC. This encodes CASSQYMTGSGANVLTF.

This chain connects TRBV18 to TRBJ1-2, with 9 bases aligning to TRBD1. CDR1 is KGHSH, CDR2 LQKENI, per germline. CDR3 length equals 17 residues. V lost 3 bases, J lost 0 bases, and 8 bases stayed unmatched. The CDR3 protein is CASSPGDRASTNYGYTF. The CDR3, as DNA: TGTGCCAGCTCACCGGGGGACAGGGCTTCGACTAACTATGGCTACACCTTC.

The V and J genes are TRBV6-5 and TRBJ1-1, with D unresolved. The germline V gene has CDR1 MNHEY and CDR2 SVGAGI. V lost 6 bases and J lost 1, with 15 bases in between. CDR3 size: 15 residues. The CDR3 spells CASRVEGSQNTEAFF. In DNA form, the CDR3 reads TGTGCCAGCAGGGTCGAGGGCAGCCAGAACACTGAAGCTTTCTTT.

There are a few counts of this clone. This rearrangement joins TRBV5-1 to TRBJ1-2; D might be TRBD1 (5 bases). CDR3 length: 13 amino acids. Germline V gene data show CDR1 as SGHRS and CDR2 as YFSETQ. Trimming left V 4 bases short and J 0 bases short, with 7 bases between. CDR3 bases: TGCGCCAGCAGCACGGACACTAACTATGGCTACACCTTC. Translated: CASSTDTNYGYTF.

The chain combines TRBV2 with TRBJ2-3, with D hard to call. Deletions cut 10 bases from V and 2 bases from J, with 10 bases between. The CDR3 is 12 amino acids. CDR1 and CDR2 from the germline V gene are SNHLY and FYNNEI. The CDR3 region has the DNA TGTGCCACCCGCGCGTTCACAGATACGCAGTATTTT. This translates into CATRAFTDTQYF.

The chain uses TRBV7-2 and TRBJ1-3; 7 bases map to TRBD1. CDR1 SGHTA and CDR2 FQGNSA come from the germline V gene. This CDR3 is built from 15 residues. V dropped 1 base and J dropped 3; count of bases not matched to a gene: 3. In DNA, the CDR3 is TGTGCCAGCAGCTTAGACAGGGGTTTTGGAAACACCATATATTTT. This encodes CASSLDRGFGNTIYF.

This clone showed up just once. The V gene is TRBV2, the J gene TRBJ2-1; the D is unclear. Germline V gene sequence: CDR1 SNHLY, CDR2 FYNNEI. Trimming removed 6 bases from V and 4 bases from J, with 13 bases in between. The CDR3 loop spans 14 amino acids. The CDR3 loop reads CASSAPGSYNEQFF. CDR3 in DNA: TGTGCCAGCAGCGCCCCAGGCAGTTACAATGAGCAGTTCTTC.

The chain recombines TRBV5-6 with TRBJ2-1; D possibly corresponds to TRBD2 (5 bases). Trimming left V 4 bases short and J 4 bases short, with 15 bases between. This CDR3 has 15 amino acids. CDR1 is SGHDT, CDR2 YYEEEE, per germline. The CDR3 DNA sequence: TGTGCCAGCAGCCTACTAGGTCGGTGGTACAATGAGCAGTTCTTC. Amino acids: CASSLLGRWYNEQFF.

The V and J genes are TRBV25-1 and TRBJ1-6; TRBD1 agrees at 7 bases. After removal of 3 bases from V and 8 bases from J, the junction contained 7 bases not matched to a gene. The germline V gene encodes CDR1 MGHDK and CDR2 SYGVNS. This CDR3 comprises 15 residues. CDR3 sequence reads: CASSDDRDSYSPLHF. The CDR3 nucleotides are TGTGCCAGCAGTGACGACCGGGACAGTTATTCACCCCTCCACTTT.

V and J are TRBV27 and TRBJ1-1, with 11 nucleotides matching TRBD1. Trimming removed 5 bases from V and 1 base from J; junction bases left unmatched: 3. There are 15 residues in the CDR3. Per the germline V gene, CDR1 is MNHEY and CDR2 is SMNVEV (reference sequence). Written as DNA, the CDR3 is TGTGCCAGCAGTCTCGGACAGGGGGCGAACACTGAAGCTTTCTTT. Translation: CASSLGQGANTEAFF.

This chain connects TRBV5-6 to TRBJ2-1; possible D gene TRBD2, 5 bases. V was cut by 3 bases and J by 1 base, with 17 bases left in between. The CDR3 has 17 residues. The germline V gene has CDR1 SGHDT and CDR2 YYEEEE. In DNA, the CDR3 is TGTGCCAGCAGCTCTCAGACTCGGGGTCTTTCCTACAATGAGCAGTTCTTC. It yields the protein CASSSQTRGLSYNEQFF. Based on the CDR3 plus reference TRBV5-6 and TRBJ2-1, the full variable domain is DAGVTQSPTHLIKTRGQQVTLRCSPKSGHDTVSWYQQALGQGPQFIFQYYEEEERQRGNFPDRFSGHQFPNYSSELNVNALLLGDSALYLCASSSQTRGLSYNEQFFGPGTRLTVL.

In its sample, this clone was seen once. This chain links TRBV29-1 with TRBJ2-7; 8 bases agree with TRBD1. Germline values: CDR1 SQVTM, CDR2 ANQGSEA. Losses at the gene ends were 5 bases for V and 2 bases for J; bases not matched to a gene: 2. The CDR3 runs 12 residues. The CDR3 bases are TGCAGCGTTACGGGACAGGCCTACGAGCAGTACTTC. Amino acids: CSVTGQAYEQYF.

The chain links TRBV11-3 to TRBJ2-1, with D tentatively TRBD2 (6 bases). The germline V gene encodes CDR1 SGHNT and CDR2 YENEEA. The germline V and J ends were trimmed by 5 bases and 3 bases, with 11 bases remaining between them. The CDR3 is 14 residues long. CDR3 amino acids: CASSPAGHYNEQFF. DNA for the CDR3: TGTGCCAGCAGCCCCGCGGGGCACTACAATGAGCAGTTCTTC.

The rearrangement links TRBV5-4 to TRBJ1-5; maybe TRBD1 (5 bases). This CDR3 comprises 14 residues. Germline V CDR1 and CDR2: SGHNT, YYREEE (reference sequence). Trimming took 3 bases from V and 6 from J, leaving 13 bases between them. In DNA, the CDR3 is TGTGCCAGCAGCTCCGACAGTAACGGTCAGCCCCAGCATTTT. This codes for CASSSDSNGQPQHF.

This clone was seen a single time. The V call is TRBV12-5, the J call TRBJ2-7; 11 bases agree with TRBD1. This CDR3 is 15 amino acids long. J lost 3 bases, V lost 3 bases, and 4 bases had no gene match. Germline CDR1 and CDR2: LGHNT and FRNRAP. In DNA form, the CDR3 reads TGTGCTAGTGGTTTAGGGACAGGGGGTTTCTACGAGCAGTACTTC. Residues: CASGLGTGGFYEQYF.

The chain uses TRBV11-2 and TRBJ2-1, with TRBD2 identical over 8 bases. The CDR3 extends over 15 amino acids. With 6 bases clipped from V and 7 bases from J, the junction kept 11 bases outside the gene matches. Germline values: CDR1 SGHAT, CDR2 FQNNGV. CDR3 DNA: TGTGCCAGCAGAGATCCGGGACTAGAGAGAAATGAGCAGTTCTTC. Translation: CASRDPGLERNEQFF.